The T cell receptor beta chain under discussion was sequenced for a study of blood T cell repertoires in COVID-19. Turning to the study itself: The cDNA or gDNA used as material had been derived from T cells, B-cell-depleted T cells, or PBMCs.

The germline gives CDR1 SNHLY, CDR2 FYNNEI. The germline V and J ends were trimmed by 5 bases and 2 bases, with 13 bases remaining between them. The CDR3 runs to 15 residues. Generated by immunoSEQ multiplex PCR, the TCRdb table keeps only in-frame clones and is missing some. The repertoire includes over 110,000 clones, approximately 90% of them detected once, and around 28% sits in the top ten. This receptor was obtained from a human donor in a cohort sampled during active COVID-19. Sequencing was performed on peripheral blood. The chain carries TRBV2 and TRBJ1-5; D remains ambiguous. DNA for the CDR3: TGTGCCAGCAGTCTGCGCCCGGTGGGCAATCAGCCCCAGCATTTT. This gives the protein CASSLRPVGNQPQHF.